This T cell receptor beta chain was identified during a study of shared clonotypes between healthy human individuals (dated by TCRdb to 2020 to 2022). Broadly, across the study: Three men and a couple of women, aged 18 to 49 years, made up the cohort. Per donor, three plates each were used for CD4 naive and CD4 memory, two for CD8 naive, and one for CD8 memory. To estimate repertoire size and how much clonotype sharing occurs between individuals, the study deeply sequenced the blood TCR repertoires of roughly 5 healthy adults. Libraries were prepared and TCR repertoires were sequenced by different laboratories using diverse techniques, in order to increase sequencing depth and limit assay-specific biases. Per donor, leukapheresis produced somewhere between about 0.9 and 10 billion PBMCs. What the study reported, not specific to this receptor: Pairwise subsampling led to the expectation that sequencing depth would affect the degree of clonotype sharing among donors. Sampling was restricted to blood, and TCR repertoires in tissues likely differ from the TCR repertoires found in blood. Across a few donors, 5% to 6% of naive CD4, around 3.5% of naive CD8, roughly 2.2% of memory CD4, and under 0.45% of memory CD8 clonotypes were shared. Incomplete sequencing was indicated by rarefaction of sorted-subset datasets, despite the large sequencing depth. Compared with non-shared clonotypes, the clonotypes found in all four sorted-subset donors had higher generation probabilities. Naive subsets generally had larger estimated clonotype richness than memory subsets. Because the study included only a small number of donors, the genetic and exposure-history diversity represented was limited.

Concerning this clone itself: Its antigen remains unidentified. No base-level quality is on record; no much larger clone is a single base apart. This same CDR3 is encoded by further DNA sequences in the sample.

The CDR3 contains 13 residues, cysteine and phenylalanine counted. The retained sequence is limited to the CDR3, 39 bases, with the frame set at the first base. CDR1 and CDR2, looked up from the germline V gene, are ENHRY and SYGVKD. The trim is 6 bases for V and 5 bases for J, with a gap of 13 bases between the germline ends. Using the deep immunoSEQ assay, TCR CDR3 regions were amplified from genomic DNA by multiplex PCR. Genomic DNA extracted from each cell subset was distributed evenly over all wells of several immunoSEQ 96-well plates, and each plate served as one replicate. Each replicate PCR for sorted subsets received 200 ng genomic DNA, equal to roughly 29,000 T cell genomes. Purified libraries were quantified with a Qubit 3.0 fluorometer, sized on a Bioanalyzer 2100, and re-quantified with the KAPA Library Quantification kit. Every immunoSEQ 96-well plate was sequenced on a dedicated single-read 150-cycle Illumina NextSeq 550 flow cell. From the authors' description of their analysis: Because the immunoSEQ output included only junctional sequences and no quality scores, the filtering could not be the same as the filtering used for full-length reads. Sequences were annotated with PyIR, a Python wrapper for IgBLAST v1.9, and V/J genes and CDR3 were assigned using IMGT germline references. Reads were filtered out if the reads had weak V/J assignments (E-value above 1e-6), no CDR3, stop codons, out-of-frame junctions, or ambiguous translated residues. A V3J clonotype was defined by an identical inferred V gene, J gene, and CDR3 amino acid sequence. The percentage overlap between two repertoires was calculated by dividing the number of shared unique clonotypes by the size of the smaller repertoire. Repertoire richness was assessed with RTK rarefaction, the Chao1 estimator, and Recon v2.1 estimates of unobserved clonotypes. Generation probabilities for all TCRbeta clonotypes obtained by the gDNA method from several donors were computed using OLGA. TCRdb took this table from immuneACCESS and kept in-frame rearrangements with V and J called. Such tables lack part of the clones; where checked against another copy, unresolved V genes explain under half of the gap, and the rest is unexplained. That table supplies the V and J calls and clone size; D and trimming were determined from the DNA. For this sample the table gives about 2.4 million clones, of which approximately 90% were detected only once. Together, the top ten hold over 0.12% of the sample.

Donors were healthy HIV-negative adults with no recently reported acute infections or vaccinations. Every donor was a Caucasian adult living in Nashville, Tennessee, USA. CD4+ T cells were enriched by magnetic negative selection; naive cells were then positively selected on CD45RA, and the negative fraction formed the memory subset. Blood was collected by leukapheresis, and PBMCs were isolated by Ficoll-Histopaque density gradient centrifugation and then cryopreserved in liquid nitrogen vapor phase. Analytical flow cytometry was used to check the purity and quantity of each magnetically sorted T cell population. From each sorted fraction, genomic DNA was isolated and quantified by UV absorbance on a Nanodrop 2000c.

This receptor was obtained from a man between 18 and 35 years old in good health. This chain joins TRBV10-3 to TRBJ2-5; D gene: possibly TRBD2, on 6 matching bases. Sequenced input: naive CD4+ T cells sorted from blood. The cell subset or site label of this sample denotes: CD45RA+ positively selected. The CDR3 reads as follows: CAISGGMGETQYF. DNA sequence: TGTGCCATCAGCGGAGGGATGGGGGAGACCCAGTACTTC.